The T cell receptor (beta chain) under discussion was sequenced for a study of T cells after yellow fever vaccination. This clonotype was observed a handful of times. No antigen is known for it. Conversion of TCR transcripts into cDNA relied on 5'RACE template switching, which added a universal primer site and UMIs. Via MiXCR, TCRdb re-called the 5' RACE reads, giving one row per CDR3 protein. There are around 120,000 distinct CDR3 sequences in the sample; 7.2% occur only once, and 2.7% lies in the top ten. Germline V gives CDR1 SGHRS, CDR2 YFSETQ. With 4 bases clipped from V and 4 bases from J, the junction kept 14 bases outside the gene matches. This CDR3 has 16 amino acids. Study-wide results and caveats: Abundant bulk-derived clonotypes could contaminate FACS-sorted repertoires. It was a small share of clonotypes that appeared in both CD4 and CD8 compartments. When the response was secondary, it was weaker but reached its peak faster, day 5 versus 15.

The J gene is TRBJ2-7, the V gene TRBV5-1, with 7 bases lining up with TRBD2. This TCR came from a man in his late teens or twenties who received the YFV17D yellow fever vaccine. The sample consisted of CD4+ T cells sorted from PBMCs, taken more than 40 days after the first yellow fever vaccination. CDR3 sequence: CASSPGGGGRYYEQYV. Here the CDR3 DNA reads TGCGCCAGCAGCCCGGGTGGGGGGGGGAGATATTACGAGCAGTACGTC.